The 28 T cell receptor beta chains in this list originate from one sample, sequenced in a study of early T cells in non-severe SARS-CoV-2 infection. TCRdb passed the 5' RACE reads through MiXCR, listing each CDR3 protein once. Of roughly 35,000 distinct CDR3 sequences listed, around 7% are singletons. The specimen sequenced was whole blood. Receptor source: an adult who was a healthcare worker with PCR-confirmed SARS-CoV-2 infection or an uninfected control (not recorded which).

This clonotype was picked up many times. The chain is built from TRBV5-6 and TRBJ2-1; no definite D call. The CDR3 runs 13 residues. The V gene lost 4 bases and the J gene lost 9 bases, with 14 bases spanning the gap. Looked up from germline, CDR1 is SGHDT and CDR2 is YYEEEE. The CDR3, as DNA: TGTGCCAGCAGCCCCATTTCAGATAGTGAGCAGTTCTTC. This encodes CASSPISDSEQFF.

This clonotype has just a few counts. The chain uses TRBV30 and TRBJ2-1; 7 positions match TRBD2. Per the germline V gene, CDR1 is GTSNPN and CDR2 is SVGIG (reference sequence). V shed 2 bases and J 8 bases; nucleotides not matched to a gene: 9. The CDR3 has 14 amino acids. CDR3 in DNA: TGTGCCTGGAGTCCAGGACTAGGGGAGGATGAGCAGTTCTTC. It specifies CAWSPGLGEDEQFF. The full variable domain, rest sourced from reference TRBV30 and TRBJ2-1, is SQTIHQWPATLVQPVGSPLSLECTVEGTSNPNLYWYRQAAGRGLQLLFYSVGIGQISSEVPQNLSASRPQDRQFILSSKKLLLSDSGFYLCAWSPGLGEDEQFFGPGTRLTVL.

The genes are TRBV9 and TRBJ1-2; tentatively, D is TRBD1 (5 bases). Germline V gene data show CDR1 as SGDLS and CDR2 as YYNGEE. Trimming removed 3 bases at V and 2 bases at J, with 8 bases between. This CDR3 contains 13 residues. The CDR3 protein is CASSATENYGYTF. The CDR3 nucleotides read TGTGCCAGCAGCGCGACAGAAAACTATGGCTACACCTTC. The variable domain in full, completed from reference TRBV9 and TRBJ1-2, reads DSGVTQTPKHLITATGQRVTLRCSPRSGDLSVYWYQQSLDQGLQFLIQYYNGEERAKGNILERFSAQQFPDLHSELNLSSLELGDSALYFCASSATENYGYTFGSGTRLTVV.

Ten or more counts support this clonotype. The chain couples TRBV28 to TRBJ2-3; D is unclear. Germline CDR1 MDHEN, CDR2 SYDVKM. Trimming removed 2 bases from V and 4 bases from J, with 10 bases in between. This CDR3 region has 14 residues. Here the CDR3 DNA reads TGTGCCAGCAGTTTAGGGCTCTGGGCAGATACGCAGTATTTT. Amino acids: CASSLGLWADTQYF.

The sample holds many counts of this clonotype. V is TRBV15 and J is TRBJ1-1; D uncertain. Trimming took 3 bases from V and 3 from J, leaving 11 bases between them. The length of the CDR3 is 14 residues. Germline CDR1 and CDR2: LNHNV and YYDKDF (reference sequence). DNA of the CDR3: TGTGCCACCAGCAGGAGGGCGGTGGACACTGAAGCTTTCTTT. It yields the protein CATSRRAVDTEAFF.

This clonotype was seen a handful of times. The chain couples TRBV5-1 to TRBJ2-2; the D gene is possibly TRBD1 (5 bases). The germline gives CDR1 SGHRS, CDR2 YFSETQ. The CDR3 runs to 14 residues. V was trimmed by 1 base and J by 5 bases, leaving 9 bases between them. As DNA, the CDR3 is TGCGCCAGCAGCTTGAAGGGGCCGACCGGGGAGCTGTTTTTT. It translates to CASSLKGPTGELFF. Using reference TRBV5-1 and TRBJ2-2 for the parts outside the CDR3, the full variable domain is KAGVTQTPRYLIKTRGQQVTLSCSPISGHRSVSWYQQTPGQGLQFLFEYFSETQRNKGNFPGRFSGRQFSNSRSEMNVSTLELGDSALYLCASSLKGPTGELFFGEGSRLTVL.

The rearrangement joins TRBV29-1 to TRBJ1-3, with D hard to call. Trimming shortened V by 4 bases and J by 4 bases, and 14 bases separated the two germline ends. CDR1 SQVTM and CDR2 ANQGSEA come from the germline V gene. The length of the CDR3 is 14 residues. The CDR3 DNA reads TGCAGCGTTGGGACTTCCGGGGTCGGAAACACCATATATTTT. Amino acid sequence: CSVGTSGVGNTIYF.

In this sample, this clonotype turned up many times. The J gene is TRBJ2-3, the V gene TRBV11-2, with a weak D call TRBD2 (5 bases). Germline lookup yields CDR1 SGHAT and CDR2 FQNNGV. This CDR3 region has 14 residues. The V gene lost 2 bases and the J gene lost 0 bases, with 6 bases spanning the gap. In DNA, the CDR3 is TGTGCCAGCAGCTTACTAGCAAGCACAGATACGCAGTATTTT. It is translated as CASSLLASTDTQYF.

The chain's CDR3 is CASSQEIPGWNSPLHF. The DNA of the CDR3 is TGTGCCAGCAGCCAAGAAATACCGGGGTGGAATTCACCCCTCCACTTT. This chain connects TRBV14 to TRBJ1-6, with no clear D. Between the trimmed V and J ends, which lost 0 bases and 7 bases, there was a span of 13 bases. The CDR3 consists of 16 residues. Germline assignment: CDR1 SGHDN and CDR2 FVKESK.

This clonotype was detected many times. The rearrangement links TRBV28 to TRBJ2-2; D ambiguous. Trimming took 7 bases from V and 1 from J, leaving 4 bases between them. The germline V gene encodes CDR1 MDHEN and CDR2 SYDVKM. CDR3 length: 12 amino acids. CDR3 DNA: TGTGCCAGCATCGGGAACACCGGGGAGCTGTTTTTT. Translating gives CASIGNTGELFF.

This clonotype is classed as medium-sized (0.01 to 0.1%). The chain employs TRBV29-1 and TRBJ2-7; D remains unclear. V was trimmed by 0 bases and J by 3 bases, leaving 12 bases between them. From germline, CDR1 is SQVTM and CDR2 ANQGSEA. This CDR3 is 14 amino acids long. This chain's CDR3 is CSVEDPIDDYEQYF. The DNA for the CDR3 is TGCAGCGTTGAAGATCCCATCGATGACTACGAGCAGTACTTC.

The chain employs TRBV20-1 and TRBJ2-7; a possible D gene is TRBD2 (6 bases). The V gene's germline CDR1 is DFQATT and CDR2 SNEGSKA (reference sequence). This CDR3 comprises 15 residues. Trimming removed 0 bases from V and 3 bases from J, with 15 bases in between. The CDR3 region has the DNA TGCAGTGCTAGAGAGGAGGGCAGGAATCGCTACGAGCAGTACTTC. This codes for CSAREEGRNRYEQYF.

In its sample, this clonotype was seen many times. The rearrangement joins TRBV20-1 to TRBJ2-7; 15 positions match TRBD2. Germline V gene sequence: CDR1 DFQATT, CDR2 SNEGSKA (reference sequence). This CDR3 spans 17 amino acids. V lost 3 bases to trimming and J lost 3 bases; unmatched junction nucleotides: 9. CDR3 region: CSARGLAGGTRIYEQYF. The CDR3 DNA follows: TGCAGTGCTAGGGGACTAGCGGGAGGAACCCGAATCTACGAGCAGTACTTC.

This clonotype was recorded at least ten times. This chain uses TRBV6-5 with TRBJ2-1; perhaps D is TRBD1 or TRBD2 (5 bases each). Germline V gene sequence: CDR1 MNHEY, CDR2 SVGAGI. CDR3 length: 13 amino acids. Trimming took off 2 bases at V and 10 bases at J, with 12 bases between the two ends. In nucleotides, the CDR3 is TGTGCCAGCAGTTACGGGGCCGAGGGAGAGCAGTTCTTC. This encodes CASSYGAEGEQFF.

This clonotype has ten or more counts. The J gene is TRBJ2-7, the V gene TRBV6-6, with 8 positions matching TRBD2. Germline loops: CDR1 MNHNY, CDR2 SVGAGI (reference sequence). The CDR3 length is 14 residues. With 4 bases clipped from V and 2 bases from J, the junction kept 4 bases outside the gene matches. CDR3 protein: CASSLAGSPYEQYF. In DNA form, the CDR3 reads TGTGCCAGCAGTTTAGCGGGGAGTCCCTACGAGCAGTACTTC.

This clonotype was observed many times. The J gene is TRBJ1-6, the V gene TRBV5-1; D perhaps matches TRBD1 (5 bases). The CDR3 has 14 amino acids. Trimming took 3 bases from V and 8 from J, leaving 12 bases between them. Germline V lookup: CDR1 SGHRS, CDR2 YFSETQ. CDR3 amino acids: CASSWGPQDSPLHF. CDR3 in DNA: TGCGCCAGCAGCTGGGGACCGCAGGATTCACCCCTCCACTTT.

This clonotype was seen many times. This chain connects TRBV20-1 to TRBJ2-3; a weak D match, TRBD2 (6 bases). V dropped 1 base and J dropped 2 bases, with 10 bases sitting between them. Germline values: CDR1 DFQATT, CDR2 SNEGSKA (reference sequence). This CDR3 spans 14 amino acids. In DNA, the CDR3 is TGCAGTGCTAGAGCCGGGGGTTACACAGATACGCAGTATTTT. It yields the protein CSARAGGYTDTQYF.

The gene calls are TRBV29-1 and TRBJ1-1, with 9 nucleotides matching TRBD1. The V and J ends lost 5 bases and 5 bases, in that order; junction bases with no gene match: 6. The germline gives CDR1 SQVTM, CDR2 ANQGSEA. The CDR3 contains 13 residues. In DNA form, the CDR3 reads TGCAGCGTTAGGACAGGGGAAGGGACTGAAGCTTTCTTT. It is translated as CSVRTGEGTEAFF. Based on the CDR3 plus reference TRBV29-1 and TRBJ1-1, the full variable domain is SAVISQKPSRDICQRGTSLTIQCQVDSQVTMMFWYRQQPGQSLTLIATANQGSEATYESGFVIDKFPISRPNLTFSTLTVSNMSPEDSSIYLCSVRTGEGTEAFFGQGTRLTVV.

This clonotype was observed a handful of times. This chain uses TRBV11-2 with TRBJ1-3; no clear D. The CDR3 extends over 11 amino acids. Germline values: CDR1 SGHAT, CDR2 FQNNGV. Trimming removed 1 base at V and 7 bases at J, with 2 bases between. CDR3 protein: CASSLVNTIYF. Written as DNA, the CDR3 is TGTGCCAGCAGCTTAGTGAACACCATATATTTT.

This clonotype was observed a handful of times. The chain couples TRBV6-2 or TRBV6-3 to TRBJ2-1, with 12 bases lining up with TRBD2. The CDR3 is made up of 15 amino acids. Germline values: CDR1 MNHEY, CDR2 SVGEGT. V lost 5 bases, J lost 4 bases, and 3 bases stayed unmatched. In DNA, the CDR3 is TGTGCCAGCAGTCGACTAGCGGGAGATTACAATGAGCAGTTCTTC. It is translated as CASSRLAGDYNEQFF.

This clonotype occurred many times. The chain recombines TRBV5-8 with TRBJ2-5, with 7 bases identical to TRBD1. Germline CDR1 SGHTS, CDR2 YDEGEE. V lost 4 bases, J lost 1 base, and 4 bases stayed unmatched. This CDR3 has 14 amino acids. The CDR3 region has the DNA TGTGCCAGCAGCGGACGGGACAGCCAAGAGACCCAGTACTTC. Translation gives CASSGRDSQETQYF.

Many counts were recorded for this clonotype. The V call is TRBV12-3 or TRBV12-4, the J call TRBJ1-3; D is unclear. This CDR3 is 16 amino acids long. V dropped 5 bases and J dropped 2 bases, with 16 bases sitting between them. The DNA for the CDR3 is TGTGCCAGCAGTCTGTACAGTGGCCCCCCTGGAAACACCATATATTTT. Its protein is CASSLYSGPPGNTIYF.

This clonotype was counted many times. The chain links TRBV20-1 to TRBJ2-7; 11 bases are shared with TRBD2. Germline V gene data show CDR1 as DFQATT and CDR2 as SNEGSKA (reference sequence). The CDR3 runs to 16 residues. After removal of 4 bases from V and 1 base from J, the junction contained 9 bases not matched to a gene. CDR3 bases: TGCAGTGCTACCGGGACTAGCGGCTTTAAATCCTACGAGCAGTACTTC. Translation: CSATGTSGFKSYEQYF.

This clonotype came up many times. The rearrangement uses TRBV20-1 and TRBJ2-6; TRBD1 agrees at 8 bases. Germline CDR1 DFQATT, CDR2 SNEGSKA (reference sequence). The V gene end was trimmed by 4 bases and the J gene end by 2 bases; junction bases not matched to a gene: 4. This CDR3 contains 15 residues. The CDR3 sequence: CSATDRGPGANVLTF. CDR3 coding DNA: TGCAGTGCTACCGACAGGGGACCTGGGGCCAACGTCCTGACTTTC.

This clonotype occurred many times. The chain carries TRBV12-3 or TRBV12-4 and TRBJ2-2, with D possibly matching TRBD1 (5 bases). V was cut by 3 bases and J by 6 bases, with 14 bases left in between. There are 15 residues in the CDR3. This CDR3 reads CASSFFAGLAGELFF. In nucleotides, the CDR3 is TGTGCCAGCAGTTTTTTTGCAGGGCTAGCCGGGGAGCTGTTTTTT.

This clonotype was recorded at least ten times. V and J are TRBV27 and TRBJ1-2; D is uncertain. The CDR3 runs 13 residues. Trimming took off 6 bases at V and 6 bases at J, with 14 bases between the two ends. CDR1 MNHEY and CDR2 SMNVEV come from the germline V gene (reference sequence). The CDR3 protein is CASSLREGNGYTF. The CDR3 bases are TGTGCCAGCAGCCTAAGGGAAGGAAATGGCTACACCTTC.

The table lists this clonotype with many counts. The rearrangement links TRBV18 to TRBJ2-1, with D unclear. Trimming shortened V by 2 bases and J by 2 bases, and 7 bases separated the two germline ends. Germline V gene data show CDR1 as KGHSH and CDR2 as LQKENI. The CDR3 has 14 residues. Here the CDR3 reads CASSPERPYNEQFF. In nucleotides, the CDR3 is TGTGCCAGCTCACCAGAAAGGCCCTACAATGAGCAGTTCTTC.

This clonotype was seen repeatedly, ten times or more. The chain combines TRBV5-6 with TRBJ1-2, with no clear D. The length of the CDR3 is 14 residues. V dropped 0 bases and J dropped 2 bases, with 8 bases sitting between them. The germline V gene has CDR1 SGHDT and CDR2 YYEEEE. For the CDR3, the DNA is TGTGCCAGCAGCTTGGGGGCCCAGAACTATGGCTACACCTTC. It is translated as CASSLGAQNYGYTF.